Presented here are 22 T cell receptor beta chains from one specimen sequenced in a study of cytomegalovirus exposure and HLA in healthy donors. PCR involved 60 Vbeta and 13 Jbeta primers. Using immunoSEQ multiplex PCR, the repertoire was profiled, and TCRdb retains in-frame clones only, with some absent. In the table there are about 160,000 clones, 65% to 85% of which are singletons. Material: PBMCs. The receptors derive from a woman between 45 and 65 years old in good health and CMV-seropositive.

The rearrangement links TRBV30 to TRBJ2-3, with D possibly matching TRBD2 (5 bases). This CDR3 spans 15 amino acids. Germline CDR1 is GTSNPN and CDR2 is SVGIG (reference sequence). Between the trimmed V and J ends, which lost 2 bases and 2 bases, there was a span of 14 bases. CDR3 nucleotide sequence: TGTGCCTGGAGTTCATCAGCGGATTACACAGATACGCAGTATTTT. Its translation is CAWSSSADYTDTQYF.

The sample holds one count of this clone. The CDR3 loop reads CASSLEQYTYEQYF. For the CDR3, the DNA is TGTGCCAGCAGCTTGGAACAGTATACCTACGAGCAGTACTTC. The chain has TRBV5-6 and TRBJ2-7; D is unresolved. Germline V gene lookup returns CDR1 SGHDT and CDR2 YYEEEE. The CDR3 runs 14 residues. The V and J ends lost 0 bases and 2 bases respectively, with 9 bases between them.

This clone turned up a few times. The chain has TRBV11-2 and TRBJ1-2, with 7 bases fitting TRBD1. Trimming removed 1 base from V and 0 bases from J; junction bases left unmatched: 2. The CDR3 extends over 15 amino acids. Germline V CDR1 and CDR2: SGHAT, FQNNGV. CDR3 loop: CASSLAGTANYGYTF. The CDR3 region has the DNA TGTGCCAGCAGCTTAGCGGGGACAGCTAACTATGGCTACACCTTC.

Remarks on this clone: A junction boundary mismatches the germline segment, possibly from a read error. The V gene is TRBV4-1, the J gene TRBJ2-5, with D perhaps matching TRBD2 (5 bases). CDR1 is MGHRA, CDR2 YSYEKL, per germline. The CDR3 is 13 amino acids. The CDR3 nucleotides are TGTGCCAGCAGCCCCCTCGGGGAGGAGACCCAGTACTTC. This codes for CASSPLGEETQYF.

The chain uses TRBV7-2 and TRBJ2-5; D is perhaps TRBD1 (7 bases). This CDR3 has 14 amino acids. Germline loops: CDR1 SGHTA, CDR2 FQGNSA. Trimming pared 7 bases from V and 5 bases from J, leaving 17 bases between. The CDR3 spells CASTFRGVRETQYF. Here the CDR3 DNA reads TGTGCCAGCACCTTCAGGGGGGTGAGGGAGACCCAGTACTTC. Combining the CDR3 with reference TRBV7-2 and TRBJ2-5 gives the whole variable domain GAGVSQSPSNKVTEKGKDVELRCDPISGHTALYWYRQSLGQGLEFLIYFQGNSAPDKSGLPSDRFSAERTGGSVSTLTIQRTQQEDSAVYLCASTFRGVRETQYFGPGTRLLVL.

The chain is built from TRBV5-1 and TRBJ1-1; 9 bases map to TRBD1. Germline trimming cut 5 bases from V and 1 base from J; bases unmatched to any gene: 3. The CDR3 has 14 residues. Germline V gene sequence: CDR1 SGHRS, CDR2 YFSETQ. CDR3 nucleotide sequence: TGCGCCAGCAGTTTGACAGGGGGGAACACTGAAGCTTTCTTT. It codes for CASSLTGGNTEAFF.

This chain uses TRBV5-4 with TRBJ2-7; maybe TRBD1 (5 bases). V dropped 3 bases and J dropped 2 bases, with 12 bases sitting between them. Germline values: CDR1 SGHNT, CDR2 YYREEE (reference sequence). This CDR3 has 14 residues. This CDR3 is CASSSLTGTYEQYF. As DNA, the CDR3 is TGTGCCAGCAGCTCTTTAACAGGTACCTACGAGCAGTACTTC.

The rearrangement links TRBV7-2 to TRBJ2-1, with 7 positions matching TRBD2. The CDR3 contains 14 residues. Trimming removed 0 bases from V and 12 bases from J; junction bases left unmatched: 8. CDR1 and CDR2 (germline): SGHTA, FQGNSA. The DNA for the CDR3 is TGTGCCAGCAGCTTAGCAAGCGAAGCGGGGTTGCAGTTCTTC. Its protein is CASSLASEAGLQFF.

V and J are TRBV2 and TRBJ2-3; TRBD2 might be the D (6 bases). The germline V gene encodes CDR1 SNHLY and CDR2 FYNNEI. Trimming cost V 3 bases and J 6 bases, with 10 bases left between them. This CDR3 contains 13 residues. CDR3: CASSDGRVDTQYF. Here the CDR3 DNA reads TGTGCCAGCAGTGACGGGAGAGTCGATACGCAGTATTTT.

The chain carries TRBV7-2 and TRBJ1-3, with D tentatively TRBD1 (5 bases). Per the germline V gene, CDR1 is SGHTA and CDR2 is FQGNSA. The CDR3 totals 15 residues. V shed 4 bases and J shed 0 bases, with 10 bases lying between them. The CDR3 DNA reads as TGTGCCAGCAGCTCGACAGCCGTCTCTGGAAACACCATATATTTT. It encodes CASSSTAVSGNTIYF.

The chain links TRBV28 to TRBJ2-1; 10 nucleotides align to TRBD1. The V gene's germline CDR1 is MDHEN and CDR2 SYDVKM. Germline trimming cut 3 bases from V and 6 bases from J; bases unmatched to any gene: 32. The CDR3 covers 24 residues. This CDR3 is CASSFWAWTPDRDRGGKTFNEQFF. The DNA for the CDR3 is TGTGCCAGCAGTTTTTGGGCCTGGACTCCTGACCGGGACAGGGGAGGCAAGACCTTCAATGAGCAGTTCTTC.

This chain joins TRBV18 and TRBJ1-4; 8 bases are a match to TRBD1. J gave up 8 bases and V 1 base, and 0 bases lay outside the gene matches. This CDR3 region has 13 residues. Per germline, CDR1 KGHSH and CDR2 LQKENI. The CDR3 protein is CASSPRQGEKLFF. CDR3 nucleotide sequence: TGTGCCAGCTCACCACGACAGGGGGAAAAACTGTTTTTT.

The chain is built from TRBV19 and TRBJ1-5; D is unresolved. The germline gives CDR1 LNHDA, CDR2 SQIVND (reference sequence). V was cut by 8 bases and J by 2 bases, with 16 bases left in between. The CDR3 sequence is 15 residues long. The CDR3 reads CASWEGRSGNQPQHF. CDR3 DNA sequence: TGTGCCAGTTGGGAGGGTAGGAGTGGCAATCAGCCCCAGCATTTT.

The J gene is TRBJ1-1, the V gene TRBV6-6, with unresolved D. Germline values: CDR1 MNHNY, CDR2 SVGAGI (reference sequence). The CDR3 has 13 residues. V was cut by 0 bases and J by 3 bases, with 5 bases left in between. In DNA, the CDR3 is TGTGCCAGCAGTTACTCAGAGGACACTGAAGCTTTCTTT. The encoded protein is CASSYSEDTEAFF.

The V call is TRBV5-1, the J call TRBJ2-2; tentatively, D is TRBD2 (6 bases). CDR1 and CDR2 (germline): SGHRS, YFSETQ. The CDR3 runs 16 residues. V lost 0 bases to trimming and J lost 3 bases, with 12 bases between them. CDR3 loop: CASSLAGTGDTGELFF. CDR3 in DNA: TGCGCCAGCAGCTTGGCTGGGACGGGAGACACCGGGGAGCTGTTTTTT.

This sequence joins TRBV6-6 and TRBJ1-1; D ambiguous. This CDR3 spans 14 amino acids. Per the germline V gene, CDR1 is MNHNY and CDR2 is SVGAGI (reference sequence). Trimming pared 8 bases from V and 0 bases from J, leaving 13 bases between. CDR3 DNA sequence: TGTGCCAGCTGTGACCGGGGTCTGAACACTGAAGCTTTCTTT. Translated, it gives CASCDRGLNTEAFF.

The chain combines TRBV18 with TRBJ2-5; 11 bases are shared with TRBD2. The CDR3 loop spans 16 amino acids. J lost 6 bases, V lost 6 bases, and 12 bases had no gene match. The germline CDR1 and CDR2 sequences are KGHSH and LQKENI. The CDR3 loop reads CASSETLAGGGKTQYF. The CDR3 nucleotides are TGTGCCAGCTCCGAGACTCTAGCGGGAGGCGGAAAGACCCAGTACTTC.

The CDR3 protein is CSAGTGNTEAFF. CDR3 coding DNA: TGCAGCGCGGGGACAGGCAACACTGAAGCTTTCTTT. The rearrangement links TRBV29-1 to TRBJ1-1; TRBD1 agrees at 8 bases. CDR1 and CDR2 from the germline V gene are SQVTM and ANQGSEA. V trimming: 7 bases; J trimming: 2 bases; junction bases outside the gene matches: 3. CDR3 size: 12 residues. Full variable domain (rest looked up from reference TRBV29-1 and TRBJ1-1): SAVISQKPSRDICQRGTSLTIQCQVDSQVTMMFWYRQQPGQSLTLIATANQGSEATYESGFVIDKFPISRPNLTFSTLTVSNMSPEDSSIYLCSAGTGNTEAFFGQGTRLTVV.

The chain uses TRBV10-3 and TRBJ1-2; TRBD1 matches at 8 bases. Looked up from germline, CDR1 is ENHRY and CDR2 is SYGVKD. After removal of 3 bases from V and 7 bases from J, the junction contained 7 bases not matched to a gene. This CDR3 comprises 14 residues. CDR3 in amino acids: CAISDQGAVTGYTF. In DNA, the CDR3 is TGTGCCATCAGTGACCAGGGGGCCGTAACTGGCTACACCTTC.

V and J are TRBV7-9 and TRBJ1-2; 9 bases align to TRBD1. CDR3 length equals 15 residues. Germline assignment: CDR1 SEHNR and CDR2 FQNEAQ (reference sequence). J gave up 7 bases and V 5 bases, and 11 bases lay outside the gene matches. Here the CDR3 DNA reads TGTGCCAGCAGCCCAGGACAGGGGATCGAGGGTGGCTACACCTTC. This sequence encodes CASSPGQGIEGGYTF.

This chain uses TRBV7-2 with TRBJ1-2; D remains ambiguous. V gave up 1 base and J gave up 3 bases, with 12 bases separating them. Per germline, CDR1 SGHTA and CDR2 FQGNSA. This CDR3 spans 15 amino acids. As DNA, the CDR3 is TGTGCCAGCAGCTTAGGAAATGCTCGGGACTATGGCTACACCTTC. Encoded protein: CASSLGNARDYGYTF.

The chain links TRBV28 to TRBJ2-3; D possibly corresponds to TRBD2 (6 bases). The germline V and J ends were trimmed by 6 bases and 2 bases, with 6 bases remaining between them. Germline CDR1 reads MDHEN; CDR2 reads SYDVKM. The CDR3 is made up of 12 amino acids. The CDR3 loop is CASRGLTDTQYF. CDR3 in DNA: TGTGCCAGCAGGGGACTCACAGATACGCAGTATTTT.